This paragraph covers one T cell receptor beta chain sequence. In Cohort 3, a recovered donor had either two negative PCRs, clearance, or symptom resolution. This specimen belongs to a study of blood T cell repertoires in COVID-19. For the study at large: Collection of acute and convalescent COVID-19 samples took place in the United States, Italy and Spain.

Germline values: CDR1 MDHEN, CDR2 SYDVKM. V shed 3 bases and J 3 bases; nucleotides not matched to a gene: 10. There are 16 residues in the CDR3. Assay: immunoSEQ multiplex PCR; the TCRdb copy retains only in-frame clones and omits some. The sample carries 110,000 to 150,000 clones, around 87% recorded once. Sequencing input: PBMCs or T cells enriched from blood (not recorded which). This clonotype was obtained from a man between 60 and 70 years old who had recovered from COVID-19. This sequence joins TRBV28 and TRBJ2-7; 8 nucleotides agree with TRBD1. The CDR3 DNA is TGTGCCAGCAGTTTGTCCTCCGGGACAGGCTTCTACGAGCAGTACTTC. It codes for CASSLSSGTGFYEQYF.